This TCR beta chain was observed in a study of blood T cell repertoires in COVID-19. Overall study: Donors in the United States, Italy and Spain gave samples during acute or convalescent COVID-19.

Source study methods: How many nucleated cells were present was estimated from reference gene primer amplification. The method was immunoSEQ multiplex PCR; TCRdb's version includes in-frame clones alone and lacks a portion of them. That table is the source of V, J and clone size, and D and trimming were worked out from the DNA. The sample records about 300,000 clones, around 90% being singletons. Study members were between about 18 and 100 years old and lived in 20 to 30 US regions. Resolution of symptoms, clearance, or two negative PCRs was present in recovered Cohort 3 donors. The source is a man in his 60s who had recovered from COVID-19. The sample taken for sequencing was PBMCs or T cells enriched from blood (not recorded which).

CDR3 loop: CSVALGGGDEKLFF. CDR3 nucleotides: TGCAGCGTCGCCTTAGGGGGCGGGGATGAAAAACTGTTTTTT. The chain is built from TRBV29-1 and TRBJ1-4, with 7 bases matching TRBD1. The CDR3 spans 14 residues. Trimming removed 6 bases from V and 6 bases from J; junction bases left unmatched: 10. Germline V CDR1 and CDR2: SQVTM, ANQGSEA.